The 5 T cell receptor beta chains below all came from one sample that was sequenced in a study of blood T cell repertoires in COVID-19. Data came from immunoSEQ multiplex PCR; TCRdb stores just in-frame clones and leaves some out. The table has approximately 110,000 clones, more than 75% seen once. Sequencing input: peripheral blood. All receptors derive from a man in his sixties or seventies with acute or convalescent COVID-19.

This chain uses TRBV28 with TRBJ2-1, with 11 bases aligning to TRBD2. Looked up from germline, CDR1 is MDHEN and CDR2 is SYDVKM. After removal of 5 bases from V and 7 bases from J, the junction contained 10 bases not matched to a gene. The CDR3 extends over 16 amino acids. In DNA form, the CDR3 reads TGTGCCAGCAGTCCAAGACTAGCGGGATTTGCGAATGAGCAGTTCTTC. Residues: CASSPRLAGFANEQFF.

This chain joins TRBV7-9 and TRBJ2-7, with 8 bases that match TRBD1. The CDR3 loop spans 14 amino acids. Germline values: CDR1 SEHNR, CDR2 FQNEAQ (reference sequence). V dropped 4 bases and J dropped 4; count of bases not matched to a gene: 6. The CDR3 here is CASSSTGAPYEQYF. The CDR3 DNA follows: TGTGCCAGCAGCTCGACAGGGGCCCCATACGAGCAGTACTTC.

The rearrangement links TRBV4-2 to TRBJ1-2; TRBD1 matches at 12 bases. The germline gives CDR1 LGHNA, CDR2 YNFKEQ. V shed 5 bases and J 6 bases; nucleotides not matched to a gene: 7. This CDR3 has 15 amino acids. The CDR3, as DNA: TGTGCCAGCAGCTCCTACGGGACAGGGGGCCATGGCTACACCTTC. Translation: CASSSYGTGGHGYTF.

The genes are TRBV5-8 and TRBJ2-7, with 7 bases identical to TRBD1. The junction had 7 bases not matched to a gene; V was cut back by 2 bases and J by 2 bases. In germline, CDR1 is SGHTS, CDR2 YDEGEE. The CDR3 loop spans 15 amino acids. CDR3 DNA: TGTGCCAGCAGCTTAAGGACAGGTCGGGCCTACGAGCAGTACTTC. Translating gives CASSLRTGRAYEQYF.

The rearrangement joins TRBV5-1 to TRBJ2-1; 10 bases fit TRBD1. V shed 2 bases and J 3 bases; nucleotides not matched to a gene: 5. Looked up from germline, CDR1 is SGHRS and CDR2 is YFSETQ. The CDR3 contains 16 residues. The CDR3 nucleotides are TGCGCCAGCAGCTTCACCGGGACAGGGGACTACAATGAGCAGTTCTTC. It yields the protein CASSFTGTGDYNEQFF.